These 12 T cell receptor beta chains were all obtained from the same sample, sequenced in a study of T cell repertoires in cytomegalovirus infection. In TCRdb, the reads were re-called with MiXCR into one record per CDR3 protein. The table lists around 550,000 distinct CDR3 sequences, 26% of them singletons. Sequencing was carried out using PBMCs. Receptors originate from a human donor in good health (CMV status not recorded). Some clones in this sample may be carry-over from other donors' samples.

This chain uses TRBV7-9 with TRBJ2-1; TRBD2 aligns across 8 bases. V gave up 1 base and J gave up 8 bases; unmatched junction bases: 7. The CDR3 has 15 residues. Germline assignment: CDR1 SEHNR and CDR2 FQNEAQ (reference sequence). The CDR3 DNA reads TGTGCCAGCAGCTTAGGCGGGACTAGTTTGGATGAGCAGTTCTTC. This gives the protein CASSLGGTSLDEQFF. The whole variable domain, remainder taken from reference TRBV7-9 and TRBJ2-1, is DTGVSQNPRHKITKRGQNVTFRCDPISEHNRLYWYRQTLGQGPEFLTYFQNEAQLEKSRLLSDRFSAERPKGSFSTLEIQRTEQGDSAMYLCASSLGGTSLDEQFFGPGTRLTVL.

This clonotype has only one observation. The genes are TRBV27 and TRBJ1-1; weak D call: TRBD1 (5 bases). The CDR3 is 16 amino acids. Trimming pared 0 bases from V and 4 bases from J, leaving 15 bases between. The germline V gene has CDR1 MNHEY and CDR2 SMNVEV (reference sequence). The CDR3 region has the DNA TGTGCCAGCAGTTTATCGAGCGGTCAGGGAGGCACTGAAGCTTTCTTT. It translates to CASSLSSGQGGTEAFF.

This clonotype was picked up many times. V usage is TRBV7-2 and J usage is TRBJ2-1; no reliable D call. The CDR3 is 15 residues long. Germline CDR1 SGHTA, CDR2 FQGNSA. Between the trimmed V and J ends, which lost 8 bases and 1 base, there was a span of 15 bases. CDR3: CASPPRPESYNEQFF. The CDR3 DNA reads as TGTGCCAGCCCGCCCAGGCCCGAATCCTACAATGAGCAGTTCTTC.

This clonotype showed up many times. The chain links TRBV12-5 to TRBJ1-1, with D tentatively TRBD1 (6 bases). CDR3 length: 13 amino acids. Per germline, CDR1 LGHNT and CDR2 FRNRAP. CDR3 nucleotides: TGTGCCAGCGGAAGGACAGAGAACACTGAAGCTTTCTTT. It translates to CASGRTENTEAFF.

This clonotype was counted many times. CDR3 nucleotides: TGTGCCAGCAGCTTAGCCAGTGGGGGAGTCCCAGAGACCCAGTACTTC. Translating gives CASSLASGGVPETQYF. The J gene is TRBJ2-5, the V gene TRBV7-2; either TRBD1 or TRBD2 may fit D (5 bases each). This CDR3 has 16 residues. Germline loops: CDR1 SGHTA, CDR2 FQGNSA. Trimming removed 0 bases from V and 4 bases from J, with 15 bases in between. The variable domain in full, completed from reference TRBV7-2 and TRBJ2-5, reads GAGVSQSPSNKVTEKGKDVELRCDPISGHTALYWYRQSLGQGLEFLIYFQGNSAPDKSGLPSDRFSAERTGGSVSTLTIQRTQQEDSAVYLCASSLASGGVPETQYFGPGTRLLVL.

The chain couples TRBV15 to TRBJ2-3, with a possible D match to TRBD2 (7 bases). Deletions cut 7 bases from V and 5 bases from J, with 16 bases between. Germline-derived CDR1 and CDR2 are LNHNV and YYDKDF (reference sequence). The CDR3 totals 14 residues. The chain's CDR3 is CATTPRGGGDTQYF. Here the CDR3 DNA reads TGTGCCACCACCCCCCGGGGAGGGGGAGATACGCAGTATTTT.

This sequence joins TRBV6-8 and TRBJ2-1, with a weak D call TRBD2 (6 bases). The length of the CDR3 is 16 residues. Germline-derived CDR1 and CDR2 are MNHGY and SAAAGT. V lost 6 bases, J lost 8 bases, and 23 bases lay in between. In DNA, the CDR3 is TGTGCCAGCAGACCGGGGCTAGTTATAGGAGGGGATGAGCAGTTCTTC. It encodes CASRPGLVIGGDEQFF.

This clonotype showed up just a few times. This chain uses TRBV28 with TRBJ2-7, with D perhaps TRBD1 (5 bases). Germline loops: CDR1 MDHEN, CDR2 SYDVKM. The CDR3 consists of 12 residues. The germline V and J ends were trimmed by 6 bases and 2 bases, with 8 bases remaining between them. The CDR3 protein is CASRGPAYEQYF. The CDR3 coding sequence is TGTGCCAGCAGGGGGCCAGCCTACGAGCAGTACTTC.

This chain connects TRBV25-1 to TRBJ2-5, with D perhaps being TRBD1 or TRBD2 (5 bases each). V shed 1 base and J shed 5 bases, with 5 bases lying between them. Germline V CDR1 and CDR2: MGHDK, SYGVNS. The CDR3 has 12 amino acids. The chain's CDR3 is CASSEWGETQYF. CDR3 DNA sequence: TGTGCCAGCAGTGAATGGGGGGAGACCCAGTACTTC.

This clonotype was seen repeatedly, ten times or more. CDR3 sequence (DNA): TGCGCCAGCAGCCAAGATTGGGAATCCAACTATGGCTACACCTTC. Residues: CASSQDWESNYGYTF. This sequence joins TRBV4-1 and TRBJ1-2, with D unclear. V was trimmed by 0 bases and J by 2 bases, leaving 10 bases between them. The CDR3 extends over 15 amino acids. Germline V gives CDR1 MGHRA, CDR2 YSYEKL.

V gene TRBV24-1 combines with J gene TRBJ2-3, with D possibly matching TRBD1 (6 bases). V was cut by 0 bases and J by 2 bases, with 11 bases left in between. Germline V gives CDR1 KGHDR, CDR2 SFDVKD. This CDR3 contains 16 residues. The CDR3 loop is CATSDLNREYTDTQYF. Here the CDR3 DNA reads TGTGCCACCAGTGATTTGAACAGGGAATACACAGATACGCAGTATTTT.

This clonotype was counted at least ten times. CDR3 coding DNA: TGTGCCAGCAGCTTAGCTGAGGGGGACTACGAGCAGTACTTC. As protein: CASSLAEGDYEQYF. This sequence joins TRBV7-2 and TRBJ2-7; D may be TRBD1 (6 bases). The CDR3 is 14 residues long. Germline V gene lookup returns CDR1 SGHTA and CDR2 FQGNSA. With 0 bases removed from V and 3 bases from J, the gap between germline ends came to 9 bases. The complete variable domain, with remaining parts taken from reference TRBV7-2 and TRBJ2-7, reads GAGVSQSPSNKVTEKGKDVELRCDPISGHTALYWYRQSLGQGLEFLIYFQGNSAPDKSGLPSDRFSAERTGGSVSTLTIQRTQQEDSAVYLCASSLAEGDYEQYFGPGTRLTVT.